The rows below give T cell receptor beta chains drawn from one sample of a study of cytomegalovirus exposure and HLA in healthy donors. Profiled with immunoSEQ multiplex PCR; TCRdb holds only in-frame clones, not every one. The table has around 170,000 clones, 65% to 90% seen once. What was sequenced was PBMCs. All receptors come from a man between 35 and 55 years old in good health and CMV-seropositive. Both conserved end residues are part of each CDR3. The D gene is left open where the match is weak. A clone size is listed for some rows: how often the clone was seen (once, few, many), or a class if it is expanded.

j_call: TRBJ2-1
d_call: NA
v_call: TRBV4-3
clone_size: few
cdr3_nt: TGCGCCAGCAGCCAAGCCGGTGATAACAATGAGCAGTTCTTC
cdr3_aa: CASSQAGDNNEQFF

j_call: TRBJ2-4
d_call: NA
v_call: TRBV15
clone_size: once
cdr3_nt: TGTGCCACCAGCAGAGATCCCGTGACAGGACCTACCCTAGCCAAAAACATTCAGTACTTC
cdr3_aa: CATSRDPVTGPTLAKNIQYF

j_call: TRBJ2-7
d_call: TRBD1
v_call: TRBV7-9
clone_size: NA
cdr3_nt: TGTGCCAGCAGCCCGCACCTACAGGGGGCGCGGGAGCAGTACTTC
cdr3_aa: CASSPHLQGAREQYF

j_call: TRBJ1-5
d_call: NA
v_call: TRBV2
clone_size: NA
cdr3_nt: TGTGCCAGCAGTGGGAGGTTCCCGGGGAGGGTGGTAAGCAATCAGCCCCAGCATTTT
cdr3_aa: CASSGRFPGRVVSNQPQHF

j_call: TRBJ1-6
d_call: TRBD1
v_call: TRBV4-3
clone_size: few
cdr3_nt: TGCGCCAGCAGCCAGGTGACAGGGGGCGTCTATAATTCACCCCTCCACTTT
cdr3_aa: CASSQVTGGVYNSPLHF

j_call: TRBJ2-1
d_call: TRBD2
v_call: TRBV29-1
clone_size: NA
cdr3_nt: TGCAGCGTTGTACTAGCGGGGGGTACCAGCTCCTACAATGAGCAGTTCTTC
cdr3_aa: CSVVLAGGTSSYNEQFF

j_call: TRBJ2-7
d_call: TRBD2
v_call: TRBV7-2
clone_size: NA
cdr3_nt: TGTGCCAGCAGCTTAGGACTAGCGGCGCAGGGCGAGCAGTACTTC
cdr3_aa: CASSLGLAAQGEQYF

j_call: TRBJ1-6
d_call: NA
v_call: TRBV5-6
clone_size: NA
cdr3_nt: TGTGCCAGCAGCTTGGTGGCAGGGCCTAATAATTCACCCCTCCACTTT
cdr3_aa: CASSLVAGPNNSPLHF

j_call: TRBJ2-4
d_call: NA
v_call: TRBV10-1
clone_size: NA
cdr3_nt: TGCGCCAGCAGGGACCGACGGGGTCCGAGAAAAAACATTCAGTACTTC
cdr3_aa: CASRDRRGPRKNIQYF

j_call: TRBJ1-2
d_call: NA
v_call: TRBV27
clone_size: NA
cdr3_nt: TGTGCCAGCAGTTTCCTTGGGACACTTCATGGCTACACCTTC
cdr3_aa: CASSFLGTLHGYTF

j_call: TRBJ1-4
d_call: TRBD1
v_call: TRBV6-5
clone_size: few
cdr3_nt: TGTGCCAGCAGTATCGACAGGGGTAATGGGAAACTGTTTTTT
cdr3_aa: CASSIDRGNGKLFF

j_call: TRBJ2-5
d_call: TRBD2
v_call: TRBV28
clone_size: NA
cdr3_nt: TGTGCCAGCAGTTTAGGGCTAGCGGAGAATTTGCAAGAGACCCAGTACTTC
cdr3_aa: CASSLGLAENLQETQYF

j_call: TRBJ1-4
d_call: TRBD1
v_call: TRBV6-6
clone_size: NA
cdr3_nt: TGTGCCAGCAGACCACTTACAGGGGCGGGAGAAAAACTGTTTTTT
cdr3_aa: CASRPLTGAGEKLFF

j_call: TRBJ2-7
d_call: TRBD1
v_call: TRBV11-3
clone_size: NA
cdr3_nt: TGTGCCAGCAGCTTGGGGGACCGGCGACAGGGAAGCTACGAGCAGTACTTC
cdr3_aa: CASSLGDRRQGSYEQYF

j_call: TRBJ2-5
d_call: TRBD1
v_call: TRBV11-1
clone_size: NA
cdr3_nt: TGTGCCAGCAGCTTGAACAGGGGGCGCCAAGAGACCCAGTACTTC
cdr3_aa: CASSLNRGRQETQYF

j_call: TRBJ1-1
d_call: NA
v_call: TRBV19
clone_size: NA
cdr3_nt: TGTGCCAGTAGTCCGGGACACCCCAGTATGGAAGCTTTCTTT
cdr3_aa: CASSPGHPSMEAFF

j_call: TRBJ2-7
d_call: NA
v_call: TRBV30
clone_size: NA
cdr3_nt: TGTGCCTGGGAAGTAGCAGCGAGCTCCTACGAGCAGTACTTC
cdr3_aa: CAWEVAASSYEQYF

j_call: TRBJ2-5
d_call: TRBD2
v_call: TRBV12-5
clone_size: NA
cdr3_nt: TGTGCTAGTGGTATCGGACTAGGCGAGACCCAGTACTTC
cdr3_aa: CASGIGLGETQYF

j_call: TRBJ1-4
d_call: NA
v_call: TRBV6-6
clone_size: NA
cdr3_nt: TGTGCCAGCAGTTACGACTTTGCAACTAATGAAAAACTGTTTTTT
cdr3_aa: CASSYDFATNEKLFF

j_call: TRBJ2-5
d_call: TRBD1
v_call: TRBV5-1
clone_size: NA
cdr3_nt: TGCGCCAGCAGCTTGGGCCGCCGGGACAGGGTTGGGGAGACCCAGTACTTC
cdr3_aa: CASSLGRRDRVGETQYF

j_call: TRBJ2-3
d_call: NA
v_call: TRBV5-6
clone_size: once
cdr3_nt: TGTGCCAGCAGCTTGGGGTGGGCTGATACGCAGTATTTT
cdr3_aa: CASSLGWADTQYF

j_call: TRBJ1-1
d_call: NA
v_call: TRBV10-3
clone_size: NA
cdr3_nt: TGTGCCATCAGCCAACCTGGCAACCGGGTAGCTTTCTTT
cdr3_aa: CAISQPGNRVAFF

j_call: TRBJ1-5
d_call: NA
v_call: TRBV4-3
clone_size: once
cdr3_nt: TGCGCCAGCAGCCAAGATGCGGATCAGCCCCAGCATTTT
cdr3_aa: CASSQDADQPQHF

j_call: TRBJ2-3
d_call: NA
v_call: TRBV5-1
clone_size: NA
cdr3_nt: TGCGCCAGCAGCACTCGACAGGGAGGCGATACGCAGTATTTT
cdr3_aa: CASSTRQGGDTQYF

j_call: TRBJ1-1
d_call: TRBD1
v_call: TRBV19
clone_size: NA
cdr3_nt: TGTGCCAGTAGTATAGATCGAGGGGGCGCTGGCACTGAAGCTTTCTTT
cdr3_aa: CASSIDRGGAGTEAFF

j_call: TRBJ2-2
d_call: NA
v_call: TRBV7-3
clone_size: once
cdr3_nt: TGTGCCAGCAGCTTAACCAGGGTTGAGTCCGGGGAGCTGTTTTTT
cdr3_aa: CASSLTRVESGELFF

j_call: TRBJ2-7
d_call: TRBD1
v_call: TRBV4-3
clone_size: NA
cdr3_nt: TGCGCCTGCAGCCAAGAACGGGCCGTGACAGGGGGTTACTCCTACGAGCAGCACTTC
cdr3_aa: CACSQERAVTGGYSYEQHF

j_call: TRBJ1-5
d_call: TRBD1
v_call: TRBV6-1
clone_size: NA
cdr3_nt: TGTGCCAGCAGTGGGAGACGGACAGGAGGTAGCAATCAGCCCCAGCATTTT
cdr3_aa: CASSGRRTGGSNQPQHF

j_call: TRBJ2-7
d_call: TRBD1
v_call: TRBV18
clone_size: NA
cdr3_nt: TGTGCCAGCTCACCTCCGGGACAGGGGGCCTACGAGCAGTACTTC
cdr3_aa: CASSPPGQGAYEQYF

j_call: TRBJ2-1
d_call: NA
v_call: TRBV10-2
clone_size: NA
cdr3_nt: TGCGCCAGCAGTGGGAGTCGGGACTTCTCCTACAATGAGCAGTTCTTC
cdr3_aa: CASSGSRDFSYNEQFF

j_call: TRBJ2-2
d_call: TRBD1
v_call: TRBV9
clone_size: once
cdr3_nt: TGTGCCAGCAGCGTTGGGACAGCCAACACCGGGGAGCTGTTTTTT
cdr3_aa: CASSVGTANTGELFF

j_call: TRBJ2-7
d_call: TRBD1
v_call: TRBV12-5
clone_size: NA
cdr3_nt: TGTGCTAGTGGTCCCGGACAGGGGGTGGGGGAGCAGTACTTC
cdr3_aa: CASGPGQGVGEQYF

j_call: TRBJ2-1
d_call: TRBD2
v_call: TRBV5-4
clone_size: NA
cdr3_nt: TGTGCCAGCAGCCACGGAGCGGGGGCCCGCTCCTACAATGAGCAGTTCTTC
cdr3_aa: CASSHGAGARSYNEQFF

j_call: TRBJ2-3
d_call: NA
v_call: TRBV9
clone_size: NA
cdr3_nt: TGTGCCAGCAGCGTAGTCGGGGTCAACACAGATACGCAGTATTTT
cdr3_aa: CASSVVGVNTDTQYF

j_call: TRBJ1-1
d_call: TRBD1
v_call: TRBV9
clone_size: NA
cdr3_nt: TGTGCCAGCAGCGTAGGTGGGGGCAGGGGGGTCACTGAAGCTTTCTTT
cdr3_aa: CASSVGGGRGVTEAFF

j_call: TRBJ2-7
d_call: NA
v_call: TRBV25-1
clone_size: once
cdr3_nt: TGTGCCAGCAGTGAACTTGCTAACTCCTACGAGCAGTACTTC
cdr3_aa: CASSELANSYEQYF

j_call: TRBJ2-3
d_call: TRBD2
v_call: TRBV19
clone_size: few
cdr3_nt: TGTGCCAGTAGTATACAACTAGCGGGGATGGGGCACCGCCAGTATTTT
cdr3_aa: CASSIQLAGMGHRQYF

j_call: TRBJ1-2
d_call: TRBD1
v_call: TRBV6-1
clone_size: NA
cdr3_nt: TGTGCCGGCAGGGAAAGACAGGGGGCGTCACCAGGCTACACCTTC
cdr3_aa: CAGRERQGASPGYTF

j_call: TRBJ2-1
d_call: TRBD2
v_call: TRBV7-2
clone_size: NA
cdr3_nt: TGTGCCAGCAGCGGGGGGGAGGGCAGGAGCTCCTACAATGAGCAGTTCTTC
cdr3_aa: CASSGGEGRSSYNEQFF

j_call: TRBJ1-6
d_call: TRBD1
v_call: TRBV7-6
clone_size: NA
cdr3_nt: TGTGCCAGCAGCAGGACAGGGGAGGACAATTCACCCCTCCACTTT
cdr3_aa: CASSRTGEDNSPLHF

j_call: TRBJ2-7
d_call: TRBD2
v_call: TRBV19
clone_size: once
cdr3_nt: TGTGCCAGTAGTCCCTGGGGGGGGAACTCCTACGAGCAGTACTTC
cdr3_aa: CASSPWGGNSYEQYF

j_call: TRBJ2-5
d_call: NA
v_call: TRBV5-4
clone_size: NA
cdr3_nt: TGTGCCAGCAGTCTCGGGGGTGCCCCGGAGTACTTC
cdr3_aa: CASSLGGAPEYF

j_call: TRBJ2-1
d_call: TRBD2
v_call: TRBV5-4
clone_size: NA
cdr3_nt: TGTGCCAGCAGCTCACTAGCGGGGGCCTACAATGAGCAGTTCTTC
cdr3_aa: CASSSLAGAYNEQFF

j_call: TRBJ1-1
d_call: NA
v_call: TRBV7-6
clone_size: few
cdr3_nt: TGTGCCAGCAGCTTAGAAGGAGGTGAAGCTTTCTTT
cdr3_aa: CASSLEGGEAFF

j_call: TRBJ2-2
d_call: TRBD1
v_call: TRBV4-3
clone_size: NA
cdr3_nt: TGCGCCAGCAGCCAAGGAGATAGGGGGCTCAATGCCGGGGAGCTGTTTTTT
cdr3_aa: CASSQGDRGLNAGELFF

j_call: TRBJ2-7
d_call: NA
v_call: TRBV6-1
clone_size: NA
cdr3_nt: TGTGCCAGCAGTGAAGCGTGGGGCCCCTACGAGCAGTACTTC
cdr3_aa: CASSEAWGPYEQYF

j_call: TRBJ2-3
d_call: TRBD1
v_call: TRBV29-1
clone_size: NA
cdr3_nt: TGCAGCGTCGAGGACAGGGGCACAGATACGCAGTATTTT
cdr3_aa: CSVEDRGTDTQYF

j_call: TRBJ1-2
d_call: TRBD1
v_call: TRBV6-5
clone_size: NA
cdr3_nt: TGTGCCAGCAGTTACAGGGGACAGGGGGCTTATGGCTACACCTTC
cdr3_aa: CASSYRGQGAYGYTF

j_call: TRBJ2-7
d_call: TRBD1
v_call: TRBV30
clone_size: NA
cdr3_nt: TGTGCCTGGAGTCCACAGGGGTCCCCAACCTACGAGCAGTACTTC
cdr3_aa: CAWSPQGSPTYEQYF

j_call: TRBJ2-3
d_call: TRBD2
v_call: TRBV7-7
clone_size: NA
cdr3_nt: TGTGCTAGCAGCTTAAGGCCCTTACTAGCGGGGGGTAGCACAGATACGCAGTATTTT
cdr3_aa: CASSLRPLLAGGSTDTQYF

j_call: TRBJ1-5
d_call: TRBD1
v_call: TRBV28
clone_size: once
cdr3_nt: TGTGCCAGCAATGAGCAATCGGAGGGAGTCGGGACAGGGTCCCAGCCCCAGCATTTT
cdr3_aa: CASNEQSEGVGTGSQPQHF